Listed below are T cell receptor beta chains from one sample, sequenced in a study of blood T cells in healthy people across ages. One entry per CDR3 protein, called by TCRdb with MiXCR from the 5' RACE reads. The data contain about 730,000 distinct CDR3 sequences, approximately 43% of them singletons. The specimen was blood. These receptors were taken from a woman aged 60-70 years in good health. CDR3s include the opening cysteine and the closing phenylalanine or tryptophan. The D gene is left open where the match is weak. Not all rows give a size; the values are once, few, many and, for expanded clones, a class.

d_call: TRBD1; clone_size: few; j_call: TRBJ1-2; v_call: TRBV12-3/TRBV12-4; cdr3_nt: TGTGCCAGCAATAACGGACAGGGAAAGTACACCTTC; cdr3_aa: CASNNGQGKYTF
d_call: TRBD1; clone_size: -; j_call: TRBJ1-5; v_call: TRBV24-1; cdr3_nt: TGTGCCACCAGTGACCAGGGGGTTTGGCAGCCCCAGCATTTT; cdr3_aa: CATSDQGVWQPQHF
d_call: -; clone_size: -; j_call: TRBJ2-7; v_call: TRBV7-9; cdr3_nt: TGTGCCAGCAGCTCCCAGGTGGGGGGACCGTTCTACGAGCAGTACTTC; cdr3_aa: CASSSQVGGPFYEQYF
d_call: -; clone_size: once; j_call: TRBJ2-3; v_call: TRBV20-1; cdr3_nt: TGCAGTCGCGCGGGGGACACCACAGATACGCAGTATTTT; cdr3_aa: CSRAGDTTDTQYF
d_call: -; clone_size: few; j_call: TRBJ2-2; v_call: TRBV28; cdr3_nt: TGTGCCAGCAGTTTGGGGGTGACGCTGATCACCGGGGAGCTGTTTTTT; cdr3_aa: CASSLGVTLITGELFF
d_call: -; clone_size: -; j_call: TRBJ2-7; v_call: TRBV18; cdr3_nt: TGTGCCAGCTCACTGGCCCAGGACGAGCAGTACTTC; cdr3_aa: CASSLAQDEQYF
d_call: -; clone_size: -; j_call: TRBJ2-3; v_call: TRBV29-1; cdr3_nt: TGCAGCGACCGGCAGGGGTCAGATACGCAGTATTTT; cdr3_aa: CSDRQGSDTQYF
d_call: TRBD2; clone_size: -; j_call: TRBJ2-1; v_call: TRBV6-1; cdr3_nt: TGTGCCAGCAGTGTGGGACTACCTCAGTTCTTC; cdr3_aa: CASSVGLPQFF
d_call: -; clone_size: -; j_call: TRBJ1-5; v_call: TRBV12-3/TRBV12-4; cdr3_nt: TGTGCCAGCAGTTGGTCGGGAGCCGATCAGCCCCAGCATTTT; cdr3_aa: CASSWSGADQPQHF
d_call: -; clone_size: -; j_call: TRBJ2-5; v_call: TRBV25-1; cdr3_nt: TGTGCCAGCAGTGATTCATTGGGACAAGAGACCCAGTACTTC; cdr3_aa: CASSDSLGQETQYF
d_call: -; clone_size: -; j_call: TRBJ2-1; v_call: TRBV12-3/TRBV12-4; cdr3_nt: TGTGCCAGCAGTCCACAGGGATCCTACAATGAGCAGTTCTTC; cdr3_aa: CASSPQGSYNEQFF
d_call: -; clone_size: few; j_call: TRBJ1-2; v_call: TRBV4-3; cdr3_nt: TGCGCCAGCAGCCACAGCGGACGGCCTAACTATGGCTACACCTTC; cdr3_aa: CASSHSGRPNYGYTF